This T cell receptor beta chain was sequenced during a study of Graves' ophthalmopathy and Graves' hyperthyroidism. Overall study results and limits: Discrimination between ophthalmopathy and stable hyperthyroidism by a 13-signature model showed about 89% sensitivity and 70% to 82% specificity. With roughly 65% sensitivity and approximately 72% specificity, the model predicted ophthalmopathy progression. In blood, most expanded thyroid clonotypes above 0.001 frequency were also detected.

With respect to this clonotype: Antigen unknown. At one end, the junction sequence differs from germline, possibly due to a read error.

Amplified material comprised TCR beta CDR3 regions derived from RNA transcripts. Second-round multiplex PCR followed a first-round RT-PCR using HTBI primers. Each CDR3 protein is one row after TCRdb ran MiXCR on the multiplex PCR reads. The sample yields about 700,000 distinct CDR3 sequences, over 40% seen once. The study excluded patients with other autoimmune diseases, uncontrolled infections, pregnancy or lactation. Germline V gives CDR1 ENHRY, CDR2 SYGVKD. There are 14 residues in the CDR3. The material sequenced was peripheral blood. This chain uses TRBV10-3 with TRBJ2-7; D may be TRBD1 (5 bases). The receptor comes from an adult man with Graves' ophthalmopathy. CDR3 loop: CASSESGRAYEQYF. Here the CDR3 DNA reads TGTGCCAGCAGTGAATCCGGCAGGGCATACGAGCAGTACTTC.